This passage covers 8 T cell receptor beta chains from one sample sequenced in a study of cytotoxic CD8 clonotypes in ibrutinib-treated CLL. Using immunoSEQ multiplex PCR, the repertoire was profiled, and TCRdb retains in-frame clones only, with some absent. The profile covers around 310,000 clones, with approximately 80% appearing a single time and over 6.5% taken by the ten largest. The material was PBMCs, obtained before ibrutinib treatment. These receptors all stem from a human donor with chronic lymphocytic leukemia.

The sample holds one count of this clone. The J gene is TRBJ1-1, the V gene TRBV6-1; the D gene is possibly TRBD1 (5 bases). The length of the CDR3 is 18 residues. Trimming cost V 1 base and J 2 bases, with 20 bases left between them. The germline CDR1 and CDR2 sequences are MNHNS and SASEGT. DNA for the CDR3: TGTGCCAGCAGTGAAGATGTGCAGGGAGCGCCGAGCAACACTGAAGCTTTCTTT. Its translation: CASSEDVQGAPSNTEAFF.

CDR3 DNA: TGTGCCAGCAGTTTATCCTTGACAGGGTACCACGAGCAGTACTTC. It codes for CASSLSLTGYHEQYF. The chain has TRBV27 and TRBJ2-7; TRBD1 aligns across 7 bases. V was pared by 0 bases and J by 5 bases, with 7 bases of the junction left unmatched. CDR1 and CDR2 (germline): MNHEY, SMNVEV (reference sequence). The CDR3 covers 15 residues.

V gene TRBV6-4 combines with J gene TRBJ1-1, with a weak D call TRBD1 (5 bases). V lost 6 bases and J lost 4, with 12 bases in between. Germline assignment: CDR1 MRHNA and CDR2 SNTAGT. The CDR3 length is 13 residues. The CDR3 loop is CASSARDGTEAFF. CDR3 DNA sequence: TGTGCCAGCAGCGCCCGGGACGGCACTGAAGCTTTCTTT.

The chain recombines TRBV11-2 with TRBJ2-7; D possibly matches TRBD1 or TRBD2 (5 bases each). V was cut by 5 bases and J by 3 bases, with 17 bases left in between. Per the germline V gene, CDR1 is SGHAT and CDR2 is FQNNGV. The CDR3 totals 15 residues. CDR3 DNA: TGTGCCAGCAGCATCTCACGGGACGGCTACTACGAGCAGTACTTC. Encoded protein: CASSISRDGYYEQYF.

This chain's CDR3 is CASSLGPADSSYEQYF. CDR3 in DNA: TGTGCCAGCAGTTTAGGTCCCGCGGACAGCTCCTACGAGCAGTACTTC. This chain uses TRBV28 with TRBJ2-7; D might be TRBD1 (6 bases). Germline CDR1 is MDHEN and CDR2 is SYDVKM. Trimming cost V 2 bases and J 0 bases, with 14 bases left between them. This CDR3 has 16 amino acids.

CDR3: CASSRDLNKETQYF. The CDR3 DNA sequence: TGCGCCAGCAGCCGGGACTTGAACAAAGAGACCCAGTACTTC. V is TRBV4-1 and J is TRBJ2-5; tentative D call: TRBD2 (6 bases). The V end lost 4 bases, the J end lost 3 bases, and 12 bases lay between the germline ends. This CDR3 is 14 amino acids long. CDR1 is MGHRA, CDR2 YSYEKL, per germline.

The CDR3 region is CASSVGVAPSSYNEQFF. In nucleotides, the CDR3 is TGTGCCAGCAGCGTAGGGGTAGCGCCGAGCTCCTACAATGAGCAGTTCTTC. The V call is TRBV9, the J call TRBJ2-1; possible D gene TRBD2, 5 bases. V gave up 0 bases and J gave up 0 bases, with 13 bases separating them. Per the germline V gene, CDR1 is SGDLS and CDR2 is YYNGEE. This CDR3 region has 17 residues.

This chain uses TRBV4-2 with TRBJ2-3; 8 nucleotides align to TRBD2. The CDR3 spans 15 residues. The trim removed 0 bases at V and 4 bases at J, leaving 3 bases unmatched. CDR1 is LGHNA, CDR2 YNFKEQ, per germline. The DNA of the CDR3 is TGTGCCAGCAGCCAAGAGGGACTAGAGTCAGATACGCAGTATTTT. Protein sequence: CASSQEGLESDTQYF.